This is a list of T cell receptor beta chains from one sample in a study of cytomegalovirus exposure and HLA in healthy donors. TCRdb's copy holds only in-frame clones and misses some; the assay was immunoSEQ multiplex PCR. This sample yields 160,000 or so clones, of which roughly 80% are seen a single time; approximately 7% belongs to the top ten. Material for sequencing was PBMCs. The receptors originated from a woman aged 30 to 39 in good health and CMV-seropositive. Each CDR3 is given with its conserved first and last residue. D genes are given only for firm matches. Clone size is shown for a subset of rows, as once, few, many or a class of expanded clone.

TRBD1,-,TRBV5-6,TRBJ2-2,CASSFMVTGGTGELFF,TGTGCCAGCAGCTTCATGGTGACAGGGGGGACCGGGGAGCTGTTTTTT
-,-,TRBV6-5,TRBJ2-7,CASSSAPSSYEQYF,TGTGCCAGCAGCTCCGCCCCGAGCTCCTACGAGCAGTACTTC
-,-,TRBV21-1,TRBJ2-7,CASSKERGDPYEQYF,TGTGCCAGCAGCAAAGAACGGGGGGACCCCTACGAGCAGTACTTC
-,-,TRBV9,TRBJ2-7,CAAGDRRDPLREQYF,TGTGCCGCAGGGGATCGAAGGGATCCGCTACGGGAGCAGTACTTC
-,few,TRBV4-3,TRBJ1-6,CASSQGPRGIRSPLHF,TGCGCCAGCAGCCAAGGGCCTAGGGGAATAAGATCACCCCTCCACTTT
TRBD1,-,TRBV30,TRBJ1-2,CAWSNSRDSSYPYLGYTF,TGTGCCTGGAGTAATTCCCGGGACAGCTCATATCCTTATTTGGGCTACACCTTC
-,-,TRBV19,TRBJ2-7,CASSIDFGQGSYEQYF,TGTGCCAGTAGTATAGATTTCGGGCAGGGGAGTTACGAGCAGTACTTC
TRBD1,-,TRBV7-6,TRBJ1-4,CASSSLPTGATNEKLFF,TGTGCCAGCAGCTCATTACCCACAGGGGCGACTAATGAAAAACTGTTTTTT
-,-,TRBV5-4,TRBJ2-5,CASSPGFTRGFVETQYF,TGTGCCAGCAGCCCCGGGTTCACAAGGGGGTTTGTAGAGACCCAGTACTTC
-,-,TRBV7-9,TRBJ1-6,CASSLSVAGRSPLHF,TGTGCCAGCAGCTTGTCTGTGGCAGGTCGATCACCCCTCCACTTT
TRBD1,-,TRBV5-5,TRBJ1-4,CASSLGTGDFRGEKLFF,TGTGCCAGCAGCTTGGGGACAGGCGATTTTCGAGGTGAAAAACTGTTTTTT
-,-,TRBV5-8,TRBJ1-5,CASSPNINQPQHF,TGTGCCAGCAGCCCTAATATCAATCAGCCCCAGCATTTT
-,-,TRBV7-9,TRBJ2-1,CASSTDTRTASSYNEQFF,TGTGCCAGCAGCACAGACACTCGGACAGCGAGCTCCTACAATGAGCAGTTCTTC
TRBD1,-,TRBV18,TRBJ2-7,CASSPRGTDYEQYF,TGTGCCAGCTCACCACGGGGGACAGACTACGAGCAGTACTTC
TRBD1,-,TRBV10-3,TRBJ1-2,CAISRTGNYGYTF,TGTGCCATCAGTCGGACAGGGAACTATGGCTACACCTTC
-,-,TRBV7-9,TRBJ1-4,CASSSKRSDEKLFF,TGTGCCAGCAGCTCCAAGAGGTCGGATGAAAAACTGTTTTTT
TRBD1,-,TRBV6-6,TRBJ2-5,CASSLGQGSWETQYF,TGTGCCAGCAGTCTCGGACAGGGTTCGTGGGAGACCCAGTACTTC
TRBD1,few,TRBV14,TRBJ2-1,CASRRSTGAYNEQFF,TGTGCCAGCAGACGATCGACAGGGGCCTACAATGAGCAGTTCTTC
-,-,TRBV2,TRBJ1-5,CASSVDSNQPQHF,TGTGCCAGCAGTGTAGATAGCAATCAGCCCCAGCATTTT
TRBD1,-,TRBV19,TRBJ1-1,CASSQGAVGTEAFF,TGTGCCAGTAGTCAGGGGGCAGTGGGCACTGAAGCTTTCTTT
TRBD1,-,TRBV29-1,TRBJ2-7,CSVQGARYEQYF,TGCAGCGTCCAGGGGGCTCGCTACGAGCAGTACTTC
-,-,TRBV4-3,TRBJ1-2,CASSPRTANYGYTF,TGCGCCAGCAGCCCCAGGACAGCTAACTATGGCTACACCTTC
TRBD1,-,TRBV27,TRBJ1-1,CASSLRQGRLNTEAFF,TGTGCCAGCAGTTTACGACAGGGAAGGTTGAACACTGAAGCTTTCTTT
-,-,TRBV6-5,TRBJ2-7,CASSRRQDYEQYF,TGTGCCAGCAGTCGCAGACAGGACTACGAGCAGTACTTC
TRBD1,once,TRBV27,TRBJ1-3,CASSLPPGQYRLPGNTIYF,TGTGCCAGCAGTTTACCCCCGGGACAGTATAGACTGCCCGGAAACACCATATATTTT
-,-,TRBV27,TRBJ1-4,CASSLTRGYREKLFF,TGTGCCAGCAGTTTAACGAGGGGGTATAGGGAAAAACTGTTTTTT
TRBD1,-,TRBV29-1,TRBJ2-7,CSVVGTGGDEQYF,TGCAGCGTTGTGGGGACAGGGGGCGACGAGCAGTACTTC
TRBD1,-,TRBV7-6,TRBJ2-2,CASRRQGDTGELFF,TGTGCCAGCAGGCGACAGGGTGACACCGGGGAGCTGTTTTTT
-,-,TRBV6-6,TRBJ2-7,CASRQRGGDSYEQYF,TGTGCCAGCAGACAGAGGGGGGGAGACTCCTACGAGCAGTACTTC
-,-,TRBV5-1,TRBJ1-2,CASSLEEQGYTF,TGCGCCAGCAGCTTGGAGGAGCAGGGCTACACCTTC
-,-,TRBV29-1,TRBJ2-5,CSVGTGGLKETQYF,TGCAGCGTTGGAACGGGGGGCTTAAAAGAGACCCAGTACTTC
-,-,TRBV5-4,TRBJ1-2,CASSKEILYGYTF,TGTGCCAGCAGCAAGGAGATACTCTATGGCTACACCTTC
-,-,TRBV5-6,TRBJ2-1,CASSWAPYNEQFF,TGTGCCAGCAGCTGGGCTCCGTACAATGAGCAGTTCTTC
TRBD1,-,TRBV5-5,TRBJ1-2,CASSLSGQGAAGYTF,TGTGCCAGCAGCTTGTCCGGACAGGGGGCGGCTGGCTACACCTTC
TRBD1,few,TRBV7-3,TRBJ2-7,CASSMDRVSEQYF,TGTGCCAGCAGCATGGACAGGGTTAGCGAGCAGTACTTC
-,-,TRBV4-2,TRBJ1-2,CASSQDPDSNYGYTF,TGTGCCAGCAGCCAAGATCCGGACAGCAACTATGGCTACACCTTC
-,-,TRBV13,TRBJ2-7,CASSRTGEAGYEQYF,TGTGCCAGCAGCCGAACAGGGGAGGCAGGGTACGAGCAGTACTTC
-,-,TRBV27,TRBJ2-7,CASSLSEGLAQYEQYF,TGTGCCAGCAGTTTATCGGAGGGGTTGGCCCAATACGAGCAGTACTTC
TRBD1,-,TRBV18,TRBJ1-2,CASSLTGTGEYGYTF,TGTGCCAGCTCCCTAACCGGGACAGGGGAATATGGCTACACCTTC
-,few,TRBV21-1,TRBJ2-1,CASSKGPASQTLDEQFF,TGTGCCAGCAGCAAGGGCCCGGCCTCCCAAACGTTGGATGAGCAGTTCTTC
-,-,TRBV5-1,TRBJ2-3,CASHFTGLSTDTQYF,TGCGCCAGCCACTTTACGGGTCTTAGCACAGATACGCAGTATTTT
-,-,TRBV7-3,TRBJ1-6,CASSPGPGGMNSPLHF,TGTGCCAGCAGCCCGGGTCCCGGGGGTATGAATTCACCCCTCCACTTT
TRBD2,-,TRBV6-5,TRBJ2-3,CASSPTWTSSDTQYF,TGTGCCAGCAGCCCAACCTGGACTAGCTCAGATACGCAGTATTTT
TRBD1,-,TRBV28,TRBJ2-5,CASSSSLPWDRVRETQYF,TGTGCCAGCAGTTCATCCCTACCTTGGGACAGGGTACGCGAGACCCAGTACTTC
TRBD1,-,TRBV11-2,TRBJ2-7,CASSLAGGQGSF,TGTGCCAGCAGCTTAGCCGGGGGACAGGGAAGCTTC
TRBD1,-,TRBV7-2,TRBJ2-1,CASSLPGQRLFF,TGTGCCAGCAGCCTTCCGGGACAGAGGCTGTTCTTC